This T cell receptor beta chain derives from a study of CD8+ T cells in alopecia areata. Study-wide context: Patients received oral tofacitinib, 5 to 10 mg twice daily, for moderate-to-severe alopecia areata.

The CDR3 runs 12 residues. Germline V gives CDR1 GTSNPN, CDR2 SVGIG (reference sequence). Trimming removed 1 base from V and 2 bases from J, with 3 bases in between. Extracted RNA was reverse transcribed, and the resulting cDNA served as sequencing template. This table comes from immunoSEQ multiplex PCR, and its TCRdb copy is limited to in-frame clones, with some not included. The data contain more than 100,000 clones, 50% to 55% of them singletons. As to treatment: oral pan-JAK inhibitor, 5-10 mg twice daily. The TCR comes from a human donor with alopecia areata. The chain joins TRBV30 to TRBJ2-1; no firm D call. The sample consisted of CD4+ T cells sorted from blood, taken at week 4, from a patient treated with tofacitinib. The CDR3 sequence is CAWSGPYNEQFF. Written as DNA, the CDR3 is TGTGCCTGGAGTGGACCCTACAATGAGCAGTTCTTC.